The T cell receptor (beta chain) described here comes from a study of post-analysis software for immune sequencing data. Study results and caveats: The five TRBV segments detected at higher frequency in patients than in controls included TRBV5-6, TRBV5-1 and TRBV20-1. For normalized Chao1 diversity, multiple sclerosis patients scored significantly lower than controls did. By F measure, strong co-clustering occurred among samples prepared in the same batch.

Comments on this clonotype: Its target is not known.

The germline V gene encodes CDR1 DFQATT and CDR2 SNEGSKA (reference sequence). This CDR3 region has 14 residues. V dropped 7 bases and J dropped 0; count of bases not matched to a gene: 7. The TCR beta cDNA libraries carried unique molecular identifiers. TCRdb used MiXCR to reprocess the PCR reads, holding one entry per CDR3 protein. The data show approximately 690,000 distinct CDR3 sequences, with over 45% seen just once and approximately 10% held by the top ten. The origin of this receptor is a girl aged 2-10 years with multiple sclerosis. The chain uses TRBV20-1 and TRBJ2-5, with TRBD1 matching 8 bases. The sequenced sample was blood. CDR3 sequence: CSVLPTGDQETQYF. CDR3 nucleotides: TGCAGTGTCCTACCGACAGGGGACCAAGAGACCCAGTACTTC.